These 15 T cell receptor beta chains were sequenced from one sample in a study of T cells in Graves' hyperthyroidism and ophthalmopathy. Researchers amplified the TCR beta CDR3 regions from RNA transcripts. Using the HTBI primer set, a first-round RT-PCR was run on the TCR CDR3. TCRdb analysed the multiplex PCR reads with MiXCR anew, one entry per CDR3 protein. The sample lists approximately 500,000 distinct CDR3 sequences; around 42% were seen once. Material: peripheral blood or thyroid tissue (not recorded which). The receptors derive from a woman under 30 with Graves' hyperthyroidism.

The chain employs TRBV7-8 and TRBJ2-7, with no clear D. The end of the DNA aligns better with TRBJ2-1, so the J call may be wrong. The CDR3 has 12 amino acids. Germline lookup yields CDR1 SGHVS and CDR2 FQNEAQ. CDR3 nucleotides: TGTGCCAGCAGCCAGAGCCACGTTGAGCAGTTCTTC. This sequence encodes CASSQSHVEQFF.

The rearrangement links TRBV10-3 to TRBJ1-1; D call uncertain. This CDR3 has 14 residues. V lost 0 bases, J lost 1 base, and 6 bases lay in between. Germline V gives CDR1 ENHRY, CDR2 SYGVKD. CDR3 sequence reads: CAISESVGNTEAFF. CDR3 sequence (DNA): TGTGCCATCAGTGAGTCGGTAGGGAACACTGAAGCTTTCTTT.

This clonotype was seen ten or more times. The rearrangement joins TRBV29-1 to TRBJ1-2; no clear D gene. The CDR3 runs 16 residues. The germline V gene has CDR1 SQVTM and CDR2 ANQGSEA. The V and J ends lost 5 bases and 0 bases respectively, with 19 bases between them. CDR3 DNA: TGCAGCGTTTTCACCCCCACAGTCGGAGCTAACTATGGCTACACCTTC. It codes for CSVFTPTVGANYGYTF.

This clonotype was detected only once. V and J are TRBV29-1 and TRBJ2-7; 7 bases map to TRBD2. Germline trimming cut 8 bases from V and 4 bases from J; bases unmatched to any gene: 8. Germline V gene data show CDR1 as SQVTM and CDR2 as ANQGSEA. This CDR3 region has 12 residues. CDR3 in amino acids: CSIRREGYEQYF. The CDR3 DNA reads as TGCAGCATAAGAAGGGAGGGGTACGAGCAGTACTTC.

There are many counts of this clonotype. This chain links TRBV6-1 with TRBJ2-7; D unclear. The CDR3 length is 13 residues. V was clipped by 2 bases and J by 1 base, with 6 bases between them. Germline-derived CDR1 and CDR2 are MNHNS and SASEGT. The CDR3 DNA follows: TGTGCCAGCAGTGAATGGCGGTCCTACGAGCAGTACTTC. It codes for CASSEWRSYEQYF.

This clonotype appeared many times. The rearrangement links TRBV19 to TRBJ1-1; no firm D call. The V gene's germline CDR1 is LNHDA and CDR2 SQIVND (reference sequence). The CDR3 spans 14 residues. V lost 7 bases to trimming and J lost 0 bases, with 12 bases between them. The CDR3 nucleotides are TGTGCCAGTACCCCGGGGAGGCTGAACACTGAAGCTTTCTTT. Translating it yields CASTPGRLNTEAFF.

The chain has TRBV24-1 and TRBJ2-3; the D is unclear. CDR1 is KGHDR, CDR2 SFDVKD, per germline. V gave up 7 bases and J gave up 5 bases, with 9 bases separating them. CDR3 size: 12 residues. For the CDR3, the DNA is TGTGCCACCAGCTCCCCGGGAGATACGCAGTATTTT. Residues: CATSSPGDTQYF.

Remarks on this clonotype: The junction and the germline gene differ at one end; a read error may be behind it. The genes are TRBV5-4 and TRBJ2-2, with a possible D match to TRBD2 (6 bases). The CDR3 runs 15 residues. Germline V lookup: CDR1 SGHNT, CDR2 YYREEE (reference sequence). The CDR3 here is CASSLVRGLAGELLF. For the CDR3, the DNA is TGTGCCAGCAGCTTGGTGCGGGGTTTAGCCGGGGAGCTGCTTTTT. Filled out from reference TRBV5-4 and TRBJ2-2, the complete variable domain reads ETGVTQSPTHLIKTRGQQVTLRCSSQSGHNTVSWYQQALGQGPQFIFQYYREEENGRGNFPPRFSGLQFPNYSSELNVNALELDDSALYLCASSLVRGLAGELLFGEGSRLTVL.

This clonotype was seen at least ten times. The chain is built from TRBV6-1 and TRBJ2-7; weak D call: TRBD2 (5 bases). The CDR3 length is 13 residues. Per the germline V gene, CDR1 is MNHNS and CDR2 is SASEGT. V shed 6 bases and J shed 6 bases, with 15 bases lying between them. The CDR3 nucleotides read TGTGCCAGCAGGTCCCATGGGAGCATCGAGCAGTACTTC. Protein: CASRSHGSIEQYF.

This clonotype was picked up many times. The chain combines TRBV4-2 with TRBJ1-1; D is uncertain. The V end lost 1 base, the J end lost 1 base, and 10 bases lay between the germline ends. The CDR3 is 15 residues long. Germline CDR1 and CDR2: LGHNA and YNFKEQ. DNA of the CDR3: TGTGCCAGCAGCCAAGTTTATTTGCGGAACACTGAAGCTTTCTTT. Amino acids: CASSQVYLRNTEAFF.

The CDR3 reads CASSLGWNEQFF. The DNA of the CDR3 is TGTGCCAGCAGTCTGGGGTGGAATGAGCAGTTCTTC. The rearrangement uses TRBV6-1 and TRBJ2-7; D gene unclear. With the DNA end fitting TRBJ2-1 better, the J assignment may be wrong. The CDR3 is 12 amino acids. Germline CDR1 reads MNHNS; CDR2 reads SASEGT.

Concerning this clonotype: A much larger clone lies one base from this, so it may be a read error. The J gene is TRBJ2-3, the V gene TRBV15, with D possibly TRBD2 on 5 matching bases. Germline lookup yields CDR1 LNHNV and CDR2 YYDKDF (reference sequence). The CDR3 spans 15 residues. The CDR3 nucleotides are TGTGCCACCAGCGGAGAACGGGGTTTTACAGATACGCAGTATTTT. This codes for CATSGERGFTDTQYF.

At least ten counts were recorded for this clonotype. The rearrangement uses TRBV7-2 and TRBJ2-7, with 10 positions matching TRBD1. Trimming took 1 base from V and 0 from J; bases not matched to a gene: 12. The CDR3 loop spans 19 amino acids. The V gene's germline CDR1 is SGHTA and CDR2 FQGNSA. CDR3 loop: CASSLGPGQGPHSSYEQYF. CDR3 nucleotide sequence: TGTGCCAGCAGCTTAGGTCCGGGACAGGGGCCGCACAGCTCCTACGAGCAGTACTTC.

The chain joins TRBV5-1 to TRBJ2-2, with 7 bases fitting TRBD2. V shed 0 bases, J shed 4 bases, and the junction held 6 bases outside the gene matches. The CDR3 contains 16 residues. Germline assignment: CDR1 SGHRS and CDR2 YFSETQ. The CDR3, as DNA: TGCGCCAGCAGCTTGGGGCTAGCGGAGCTCACCGGGGAGCTGTTTTTT. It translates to CASSLGLAELTGELFF.

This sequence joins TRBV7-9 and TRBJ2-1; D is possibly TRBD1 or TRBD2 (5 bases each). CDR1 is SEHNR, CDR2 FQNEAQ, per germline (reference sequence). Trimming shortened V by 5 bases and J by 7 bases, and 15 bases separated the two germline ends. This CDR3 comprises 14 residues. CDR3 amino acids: CASSRDGGWNEQFF. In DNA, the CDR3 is TGTGCCAGCAGCCGGGACGGCGGTTGGAATGAGCAGTTCTTC. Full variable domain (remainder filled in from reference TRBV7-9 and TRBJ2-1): DTGVSQNPRHKITKRGQNVTFRCDPISEHNRLYWYRQTLGQGPEFLTYFQNEAQLEKSRLLSDRFSAERPKGSFSTLEIQRTEQGDSAMYLCASSRDGGWNEQFFGPGTRLTVL.